This entry features one T cell receptor beta chain sequence. This sample stems from a study of cytomegalovirus exposure and HLA in healthy donors. The CDR3 consists of 10 residues. From germline, CDR1 is MDHEN and CDR2 SYDVKM. Trimming left V 6 bases short and J 9 bases short, with 8 bases between. Measured with immunoSEQ multiplex PCR; TCRdb has only the in-frame clones, and not every one. The sample holds approximately 120,000 clones; approximately 94% are singletons and the top ten take over 1%. The receptor's source is a woman in her late teens or twenties in good health and CMV-seronegative. V and J are TRBV28 and TRBJ2-5; unclear D gene. Sample: PBMCs. CDR3 amino acids: CASSSQSQYF. The CDR3 nucleotides are TGTGCCAGCAGCAGTCAGTCCCAGTACTTC.